Each of the 25 T cell receptor beta chains below was sequenced from the same sample in a study of T cells after yellow fever vaccination. TCRdb recomputed calls from the 5' RACE reads with MiXCR, one row per CDR3 protein. The sample contains 350,000 or so distinct CDR3 sequences, approximately 8% of which appear only once. This sample comprised PBMCs, obtained 45 days after the first yellow fever vaccination. The source is a man aged 18 to 29 who received the YFV17D yellow fever vaccine.

This chain joins TRBV7-2 and TRBJ1-2, with D possibly being TRBD1 (6 bases). The ends were cut back, 5 bases at V and 8 bases at J, with 21 bases in the middle. Germline assignment: CDR1 SGHTA and CDR2 FQGNSA. The CDR3 is 15 residues long. The CDR3 nucleotides read TGTGCCAGCAGCCTACAAACCGGGACATTAACAGGCTACACCTTC. This encodes CASSLQTGTLTGYTF.

There are a few counts of this clonotype. The chain links TRBV15 to TRBJ2-1; 7 nucleotides match TRBD2. This CDR3 contains 15 residues. The germline CDR1 and CDR2 sequences are LNHNV and YYDKDF (reference sequence). After removal of 9 bases from V and 3 bases from J, the junction contained 11 bases not matched to a gene. The CDR3 DNA reads TGTGCCACGAAACTCTTTACGGGAGGCTACAATGAGCAGTTCTTC. It translates to CATKLFTGGYNEQFF.

This clonotype was seen more than once but under ten times. This rearrangement joins TRBV7-9 to TRBJ2-3, with TRBD1 matching 8 bases. Germline V CDR1 and CDR2: SEHNR, FQNEAQ (reference sequence). Unmatched junction bases numbered 7, after V lost 3 bases and J lost 2 bases. The CDR3 runs 16 residues. The CDR3 protein is CASSFDDRGDTDTQYF. The CDR3 DNA sequence: TGTGCCAGCAGCTTTGACGACAGGGGAGACACAGATACGCAGTATTTT.

This clonotype has a handful of counts. In DNA form, the CDR3 reads TGTGCCAGCAGCCAAGGATACCCACGACTAGCGGGGGGAGATGAGCAGTTCTTC. Amino acid sequence: CASSQGYPRLAGGDEQFF. V and J are TRBV14 and TRBJ2-1; 13 nucleotides match TRBD2. The CDR3 has 18 residues. Germline loops: CDR1 SGHDN, CDR2 FVKESK. V gave up 1 base and J gave up 8 bases; unmatched junction bases: 11.

In its sample, this clonotype was seen many times. The chain links TRBV6-4 to TRBJ2-6; D not certain. The CDR3 spans 14 residues. Germline V gives CDR1 MRHNA, CDR2 SNTAGT. V lost 2 bases to trimming and J lost 3 bases, with 5 bases between them. The DNA of the CDR3 is TGTGCCAGCAGTGACAGGGTTGGGGCCAACGTCCTGACTTTC. The encoded protein is CASSDRVGANVLTF.

In this sample, this clonotype turned up a few times. The chain is built from TRBV6-2 or TRBV6-3 and TRBJ2-7; 7 positions agree with TRBD1. The CDR3 is 18 residues long. V shed 2 bases, J shed 1 base, and the junction held 14 bases outside the gene matches. Germline assignment: CDR1 MNHEY and CDR2 SVGEGT. The CDR3 DNA reads as TGTGCCAGCAGTTACCCGCCGCCGCCGATGGGACAGTCCTACGAGCAGTACGTC. It is translated as CASSYPPPPMGQSYEQYV.

This clonotype was seen more than once but under ten times. CDR3 nucleotides: TGCAGTGCCTTGTCCGGGGGCGAGGTCAATCAGCCCCAGCATTTT. It specifies CSALSGGEVNQPQHF. This chain joins TRBV20-1 and TRBJ1-5; tentatively, D is TRBD1 (6 bases). The V end lost 6 bases, the J end lost 3 bases, and 18 bases lay between the germline ends. Per the germline V gene, CDR1 is DFQATT and CDR2 is SNEGSKA (reference sequence). This CDR3 comprises 15 residues.

This clonotype showed up many times. One junction end does not reproduce the germline sequence, and a read error may be involved. The rearrangement joins TRBV4-3 to TRBJ2-1; D may be TRBD1 or TRBD2 (5 bases each). The CDR3 length is 15 residues. The germline V gene encodes CDR1 LGHNA and CDR2 YSLEER. Here the CDR3 reads CASSPGTSSYNEQFF. In DNA, the CDR3 is TGTGCCAGCAGCCCCGGGACCTCATCCTACAATGAGCAGTTCTTC.

This chain joins TRBV6-5 and TRBJ1-2; D gene uncertain. Trimming removed 1 base at V and 5 bases at J, with 14 bases between. The length of the CDR3 is 15 residues. The germline CDR1 and CDR2 sequences are MNHEY and SVGAGI. The CDR3 DNA reads as TGTGCCAGCAGTTACTGGAGCGGTTTGGGATATGGCTACACCTTC. Its protein product is CASSYWSGLGYGYTF.

The chain has TRBV7-9 and TRBJ1-6; unclear D gene. The V end lost 1 base, the J end lost 4 bases, and 8 bases lay between the germline ends. Looked up from germline, CDR1 is SEHNR and CDR2 is FQNEAQ (reference sequence). The length of the CDR3 is 15 residues. The CDR3 loop reads CASSLVGLYNSPLHF. The CDR3 DNA reads as TGTGCCAGCAGCTTAGTCGGCCTGTATAATTCACCCCTCCACTTT.

This clonotype occurred a few times. The chain links TRBV4-1 to TRBJ2-3; D is possibly TRBD1 (6 bases). CDR1 and CDR2 from the germline V gene are MGHRA and YSYEKL. The CDR3 has 17 residues. V lost 4 bases to trimming and J lost 1 base, with 18 bases between them. DNA of the CDR3: TGCGCCAGCAGCCTGACTAACAGGGTTTACGGCACAGATACGCAGTATTTT. Amino acid sequence: CASSLTNRVYGTDTQYF.

A few counts support this clonotype. The gene calls are TRBV3-1 and TRBJ1-2; 8 bases map to TRBD1. The junction had 20 bases not matched to a gene; V was cut back by 4 bases and J by 7 bases. CDR1 is LGHDT and CDR2 is YNNKEL in the germline V gene (reference sequence). The CDR3 has 18 residues. CDR3 coding DNA: TGTGCCAGCAGCCCTCCCGGAACCAGGGGGCAGTTGGTTTCTGGCTACACCTTC. It translates to CASSPPGTRGQLVSGYTF.

The table lists this clonotype with a few counts. This chain joins TRBV9 and TRBJ1-5; D is ambiguous. Trimming stripped 1 base from V and 3 bases from J, with 14 bases between. This CDR3 is built from 16 residues. Germline assignment: CDR1 SGDLS and CDR2 YYNGEE. CDR3: CASSVIIPHPNQPQHF. CDR3 bases: TGTGCCAGCAGCGTAATCATACCGCACCCCAATCAGCCCCAGCATTTT.

This clonotype came up many times. The chain employs TRBV6-2 or TRBV6-3 and TRBJ1-6; D ambiguous. The CDR3 covers 12 residues. Germline V gene data show CDR1 as MNHEY and CDR2 as SVGEGT. V was trimmed by 4 bases and J by 8 bases, leaving 6 bases between them. The CDR3 region is CASSWVDSPLHF. In nucleotides, the CDR3 is TGTGCCAGCAGTTGGGTTGATTCACCCCTCCACTTT.

The table lists this clonotype with a few counts. The chain links TRBV6-6 to TRBJ2-7, with a weak D call TRBD2 (7 bases). The V gene's germline CDR1 is MNHNY and CDR2 SVGAGI (reference sequence). The ends were cut back, 7 bases at V and 6 bases at J, with 10 bases in the middle. The CDR3 is 11 residues long. CDR3 amino acids: CASIGGGEQYF. The CDR3 region has the DNA TGTGCCAGCATAGGGGGGGGCGAGCAGTACTTC.

As to this clonotype: This may come from a read error, since a much larger clone is one base off. The CDR3 nucleotides read TGCAGCGTTGAAAGGGGACAGGGGACGGACACCGGGGAGCTGTTTTTT. It is translated as CSVERGQGTDTGELFF. The gene calls are TRBV29-1 and TRBJ2-2; 10 bases are a match to TRBD1. This CDR3 comprises 16 residues. After removal of 2 bases from V and 3 bases from J, the junction contained 6 bases not matched to a gene. The V gene's germline CDR1 is SQVTM and CDR2 ANQGSEA.

This sequence joins TRBV7-2 and TRBJ2-7; possible D gene TRBD2, 5 bases. The germline V and J ends were trimmed by 1 base and 1 base, with 11 bases remaining between them. Germline CDR1 SGHTA, CDR2 FQGNSA. This CDR3 contains 15 residues. The DNA for the CDR3 is TGTGCCAGCAGCTTAGTTGGTAGCGTATCCTACGAGCAGTACTTC. It translates to CASSLVGSVSYEQYF.

In this sample, this clonotype turned up a few times. V is TRBV4-3 and J is TRBJ1-2; a weak D match, TRBD1 (6 bases). This CDR3 is built from 17 residues. The V gene lost 1 base and the J gene lost 7 bases, with 22 bases spanning the gap. Looked up from germline, CDR1 is LGHNA and CDR2 is YSLEER. CDR3 in DNA: TGCGCCAGCAGCCAAGGGGGGCAGGGGTTGGAATTAAGTGGCTACACCTTC. The encoded protein is CASSQGGQGLELSGYTF.

Here the CDR3 reads CASSQVSAYLRWSPLHF. For the CDR3, the DNA is TGCGCCAGCAGCCAAGTTTCAGCCTACCTCAGGTGGTCACCCCTCCACTTT. This chain connects TRBV4-1 to TRBJ1-6; the D is unclear. Trimming took off 1 base at V and 10 bases at J, with 20 bases between the two ends. Germline V lookup: CDR1 MGHRA, CDR2 YSYEKL. The CDR3 consists of 17 residues.

This clonotype was detected only a few times. The chain is built from TRBV18 and TRBJ1-1; no firm D call. Germline values: CDR1 KGHSH, CDR2 LQKENI. The CDR3 is 15 residues long. Trimming removed 2 bases at V and 0 bases at J, with 10 bases between. In DNA form, the CDR3 reads TGTGCCAGCTCACCAGGGGTCGGGGTGAACACTGAAGCTTTCTTT. Translated, it gives CASSPGVGVNTEAFF.

This clonotype was detected a few times. The V gene is TRBV19, the J gene TRBJ2-1; 8 nucleotides match TRBD2. J gave up 1 base and V 8 bases, and 10 bases lay outside the gene matches. There are 16 residues in the CDR3. CDR1 LNHDA and CDR2 SQIVND come from the germline V gene (reference sequence). The DNA for the CDR3 is TGTGCCAGTGGGATTAGCGGGGAGAGGTCCTACAATGAGCAGTTCTTC. Residues: CASGISGERSYNEQFF.

This clonotype appeared many times. The V and J genes are TRBV20-1 and TRBJ2-4, with no clear D. This CDR3 has 14 amino acids. V dropped 8 bases and J dropped 0 bases, with 14 bases sitting between them. The germline V gene encodes CDR1 DFQATT and CDR2 SNEGSKA (reference sequence). CDR3 in amino acids: CSTPPGIAKNIQYF. In DNA form, the CDR3 reads TGCAGTACCCCTCCAGGCATAGCCAAAAACATTCAGTACTTC.

This rearrangement joins TRBV9 to TRBJ2-5; D may correspond to TRBD1 or TRBD2 (5 bases each). From germline, CDR1 is SGDLS and CDR2 YYNGEE. V lost 0 bases to trimming and J lost 4 bases, with 16 bases between them. The CDR3 is 16 amino acids. CDR3 region: CASSVGGSGPGETQYF. The CDR3 region has the DNA TGTGCCAGCAGCGTAGGGGGGAGCGGACCTGGAGAGACCCAGTACTTC.

The table lists this clonotype with a few counts. This chain links TRBV3-1 with TRBJ1-3, with TRBD1 matching 7 bases. The germline V gene encodes CDR1 LGHDT and CDR2 YNNKEL (reference sequence). The CDR3 spans 16 residues. V gave up 5 bases and J gave up 4 bases; unmatched junction bases: 11. The CDR3 bases are TGTGCCAGCAGCTCGGACAGGCCCAGTTCCGGAAACACCATATATTTT. The encoded protein is CASSSDRPSSGNTIYF. The full variable domain, in which reference TRBV3-1 and TRBJ1-3 provide the parts outside the CDR3, is DTAVSQTPKYLVTQMGNDKSIKCEQNLGHDTMYWYKQDSKKFLKIMFSYNNKELIINETVPNRFSPKSPDKAHLNLHINSLELGDSAVYFCASSSDRPSSGNTIYFGEGSWLTVV.

This chain uses TRBV24-1 with TRBJ2-7, with 9 bases matching TRBD1. Germline V gives CDR1 KGHDR, CDR2 SFDVKD. The ends lost 2 bases at V and 6 bases at J; junction bases unmatched: 7. CDR3 length equals 15 residues. CDR3 in DNA: TGTGCCACCAGTGATTCCGGGACAGGGAGCGGCGAGCAGTACTTC. Translation gives CATSDSGTGSGEQYF.